This T cell receptor (beta chain) is from a study of CXCR3-negative and CXCR3-positive naive CD8 T cells. Germline CDR1 reads LGHDT; CDR2 reads YNNKEL (reference sequence). This CDR3 region has 19 residues. The method, 5' RACE with UMI labels, was used to prepare the TRB cDNA libraries. TCRdb re-called the 5' RACE reads, yielding one record per CDR3 amino acid sequence without DNA. This repertoire includes tens of thousands of distinct CDR3 sequences. Every CD8+ T cell subset underwent triplicate sorting at around 300,000 cells apiece. The source is a human donor in good health. Some clones in this sample may be carry-over from other donors' samples. This chain uses TRBV3-1 with TRBJ1-4; TCRdb returns TRBD1, unconfirmable since there is no DNA. The sample comprised memory CD8+ T cells from blood. CDR3 sequence: CASSQFLGQEEILGEKLFF.